These 6 T cell receptor beta chains were all obtained from the same sample, sequenced in a study of T cells after yellow fever vaccination. A single record per CDR3 protein comes from TCRdb applying MiXCR to the 5' RACE reads. The data show 400,000 to 450,000 distinct CDR3 sequences, about 17% seen once. Source: PBMCs, taken before the yellow fever booster vaccination. The receptors shown here come from a man aged 18 to 29 who received the YFV17D yellow fever vaccine.

This clonotype was detected a few times. The chain combines TRBV20-1 with TRBJ2-1; TRBD1 matches at 7 bases. Germline CDR1 reads DFQATT; CDR2 reads SNEGSKA (reference sequence). This CDR3 contains 16 residues. V lost 1 base, J lost 3 bases, and 9 bases stayed unmatched. CDR3 loop: CSARVSVGTVYNEQFF. DNA of the CDR3: TGCAGTGCTAGAGTTTCCGTGGGGACAGTCTACAATGAGCAGTTCTTC.

The rearrangement joins TRBV10-1 to TRBJ1-2; D uncertain. The V gene's germline CDR1 is WNHNN and CDR2 SYGVQD (reference sequence). The CDR3 spans 18 residues. With 1 base removed from V and 4 bases from J, the gap between germline ends came to 22 bases. The CDR3 bases are TGCGCCAGCAGTGAGTTCAGAGCAGGAGACATCGCTTTCTATGGCTACACCTTC. Translated, it gives CASSEFRAGDIAFYGYTF.

The chain couples TRBV29-1 to TRBJ2-7; D not certain. Germline values: CDR1 SQVTM, CDR2 ANQGSEA. This CDR3 has 12 residues. Deletions cut 6 bases from V and 6 bases from J, with 15 bases between. The CDR3 is CSVPLAQSEQYV. CDR3 bases: TGCAGCGTCCCTCTCGCACAAAGCGAGCAGTACGTC.

This clonotype was picked up a small number of times. This chain joins TRBV9 and TRBJ2-5; 9 positions agree with TRBD1. The CDR3 extends over 14 amino acids. Germline V gives CDR1 SGDLS, CDR2 YYNGEE. After removal of 0 bases from V and 4 bases from J, the junction contained 1 base not matched to a gene. Written as DNA, the CDR3 is TGTGCCAGCAGCGTAGGGGGACAGGGAGAGACCCAGTACTTC. The encoded protein is CASSVGGQGETQYF.

This clonotype was detected only a few times. The chain is built from TRBV5-1 and TRBJ1-3; perhaps TRBD1 as D (5 bases). The CDR3 length is 14 residues. In germline, CDR1 is SGHRS, CDR2 YFSETQ. V lost 3 bases to trimming and J lost 2 bases, with 9 bases between them. CDR3 loop: CASSSGDPGNTIYF. The CDR3 bases are TGCGCCAGCAGCTCGGGGGACCCTGGAAACACCATATATTTT.

The chain has TRBV6-6 and TRBJ1-2; 9 nucleotides line up with TRBD1. This CDR3 comprises 19 residues. Trimming cost V 2 bases and J 0 bases; bases outside gene matches: 13. Germline loops: CDR1 MNHNY, CDR2 SVGAGI (reference sequence). Here the CDR3 reads CASSYPIWDREVTNYGYTF. CDR3 nucleotides: TGTGCCAGCAGTTACCCAATCTGGGACAGGGAGGTCACTAACTATGGCTACACCTTC.